This T cell receptor (beta chain) is from a study of Graves' ophthalmopathy and Graves' hyperthyroidism. In its sample, this clonotype was seen many times. No antigen is known for it. CDR3 regions of TCR beta were amplified from RNA transcripts. Scientists carried out first-round RT-PCR using HTBI primers and then a second-round multiplex PCR. TCRdb used MiXCR to reprocess the multiplex PCR reads, holding one entry per CDR3 protein. This table holds about 480,000 distinct CDR3 sequences, about an eighth found once. Regarding the study as a whole: Appearing in blood as well were most expanded thyroid clonotypes above 0.001 frequency.

Where ophthalmopathy was present, donors had moderate-to-severe activity, CAS ≥3, NOSPECS ≥4 and duration under 3 months. Diagnosis relied on clinical symptoms, serum thyroxine, TRAb, thyroid ultrasound and orbital computed tomography. The starting material, approximately 10 ml of fresh peripheral blood, provided the PBMCs. Sequenced sample: blood. The clonotype was recovered from a woman aged 25 to 39 with Graves' ophthalmopathy.

As DNA, the CDR3 is TGTGCCAGCAGTTTAAGTCTCCGGGACAGCGATCGCCTAGCCAAAAACATTCAGTACTTC. Protein sequence: CASSLSLRDSDRLAKNIQYF. The chain joins TRBV27 to TRBJ2-4, with 7 bases lining up with TRBD1. Germline lookup yields CDR1 MNHEY and CDR2 SMNVEV (reference sequence). This CDR3 contains 20 residues. With V trimmed by 2 bases and J by 0 bases, 16 bases remained unmatched.